This is a list of T cell receptor beta chains from one sample in a study of OX40 agonist ivuxolimab in advanced cancers. Assay: immunoSEQ multiplex PCR; the TCRdb copy retains only in-frame clones and omits some. This sample yields around 79,000 clones, of which 90% to 95% are seen a single time; 2.3% belongs to the top ten. Source: CD4+ or CD8+ T cells sorted from blood, taken in a trial of the OX40 agonist ivuxolimab. The receptor source for this set is an adult with an advanced solid tumor such as melanoma, head and neck, liver or kidney cancer. CDR3s include the opening cysteine and the closing phenylalanine or tryptophan. A D gene is named only where the DNA matches it firmly. Not every row has a clone size; where given, it reads once, few, many or a size class.

. | TRBJ2-3 | . | TRBV2 | TGTGCCAGCAGACTCCGGGACTCTAGCACAGATACGCAGTATTTT | CASRLRDSSTDTQYF
. | TRBJ1-5 | . | TRBV4-1 | TGCGCCAGCAGAGGACAGTTCAATCAGCCCCAGCATTTT | CASRGQFNQPQHF
once | TRBJ2-2 | . | TRBV18 | TGTGCCAGCTCACCATACGGCGCCCAGGGGAACACCGGGGAGCTGTTTTTT | CASSPYGAQGNTGELFF
. | TRBJ1-1 | TRBD1 | TRBV28 | TGTGCCAGCAGTTTAAAACAGGGGTGGCCTTTCTTT | CASSLKQGWPFF
. | TRBJ1-5 | TRBD1 | TRBV2 | TGTGCCAGCACGGACCTCCCGACAGGGCACCAGCCCCAGCATTTT | CASTDLPTGHQPQHF
few | TRBJ2-7 | TRBD1 | TRBV6-1 | TGTGCCACGATAAGGGGGACAGGGCGCGAGCAGTACTTC | CATIRGTGREQYF
. | TRBJ1-4 | . | TRBV2 | TGTGCCAGCAGTGTCACCATCCCTGGGGCTAATGAAAAACTGTTTTTT | CASSVTIPGANEKLFF
. | TRBJ2-7 | . | TRBV4-1 | TGCGCCAGCAGCCAAGTCCGGGCCCGAGGTCACGAGCAGTACTTC | CASSQVRARGHEQYF
. | TRBJ2-1 | TRBD2 | TRBV5-4 | TGTGCCAGCAGCTCGGGGACTAGCTCCTACAATGAGCAGTTCTTC | CASSSGTSSYNEQFF
. | TRBJ1-5 | . | TRBV19 | TGTGCCAGTAGTATCTTCGTCAGCAATCAGCCCCAGCATTTT | CASSIFVSNQPQHF
. | TRBJ1-2 | . | TRBV18 | TGTGCCAGCTCACCGGGGGGTAGAGGGCAATTTGGCGGCTACACCTTC | CASSPGGRGQFGGYTF
. | TRBJ1-4 | . | TRBV4-1 | TGCGCCAGCAGCCAAGAGGGGTTCGATGAAAAACTGTTTTTT | CASSQEGFDEKLFF
. | TRBJ1-1 | . | TRBV6-5 | TGTGCCAGCAGATGGGGGGGACACATGAACACTGAAGCTTTCTTT | CASRWGGHMNTEAFF
. | TRBJ1-5 | TRBD1 | TRBV28 | TGTGCCAGCAGTACTCTCTGGGACAGGGTCAATCAGCCCCAGCATTTT | CASSTLWDRVNQPQHF
few | TRBJ1-2 | . | TRBV30 | TGTGCCTGGAGTGTACAGGTCGGATCCTATGGCTACACCTTC | CAWSVQVGSYGYTF
. | TRBJ1-4 | . | TRBV28 | TGTGCCAGCAGTAGGGGGGGCCCTAATGAAAAACTGTTTTTT | CASSRGGPNEKLFF
. | TRBJ2-5 | TRBD1 | TRBV7-6 | TGTGCCAGCAGCCCTAGACAGGGTAGAGAGACCCAGTACTTC | CASSPRQGRETQYF
. | TRBJ1-2 | TRBD1 | TRBV28 | TGTGCCAGCAGCCCCGGGACAGGCCTCGGGGGCTACACCTTC | CASSPGTGLGGYTF
. | TRBJ2-7 | . | TRBV12-2 | TGTGCAAGTCGCTTAGCGCGTTGGGTCTACGAGCAGTACTTC | CASRLARWVYEQYF
. | TRBJ2-7 | . | TRBV21-1 | TGTGCCAGCAGCCTACCAGGGGGCTCCACCTACGAGCAGTACTTC | CASSLPGGSTYEQYF
. | TRBJ1-3 | . | TRBV5-1 | TGCGCCAGCAGCTTGGAGGGGAGCTCCGGAAACACCATATATTTT | CASSLEGSSGNTIYF
. | TRBJ2-5 | . | TRBV7-9 | TGTGCCAGCAGCTTAGGGACAGTCCAAGAGACCCAGTACTTC | CASSLGTVQETQYF
. | TRBJ2-7 | TRBD2 | TRBV27 | TGTGCCAGCAGACCAACTAGCGGGAGGGCTTACGAGCAGTACTTC | CASRPTSGRAYEQYF
. | TRBJ1-5 | . | TRBV27 | TGTGCCAGCAGAGACACAAACAATCAGCCCCAGCATTTT | CASRDTNNQPQHF
. | TRBJ1-3 | . | TRBV7-2 | TGTGCCAGCAGCATAGACAGTGTGGGAAACACCATATATTTT | CASSIDSVGNTIYF
. | TRBJ2-1 | TRBD2 | TRBV5-1 | TGCGCCAGCCATGGGACTAGCGCCTACAATGAGCAGTTCTTC | CASHGTSAYNEQFF
. | TRBJ2-7 | . | TRBV9 | TGTGCCAGCAGCGTAGCTCAGTCCGGAACGGAGTACTTC | CASSVAQSGTEYF